The 22 T cell receptor beta chains in this list originate from one sample, sequenced in a study of CD8 T cells in Susac syndrome. After extraction with the RNeasy kit, about 0.45 to 1 ug of the RNA was reverse transcribed using random hexamers. TCRdb recomputed calls from the immunoSEQ multiplex PCR reads with MiXCR, one row per CDR3 protein. The table shows around 130,000 distinct CDR3 sequences, with approximately 94% occurring only once. Sequencing was done on a sample of CD4+ T cells from PBMCs. The receptors shown here come from a human donor with multiple sclerosis.

The chain joins TRBV18 to TRBJ1-5, with no clear D. The V end was cut by 3 bases, the J end by 1 base, with 7 bases between. CDR3 length equals 14 residues. CDR1 is KGHSH and CDR2 is LQKENI in the germline V gene. The CDR3 protein is CASSPQESNQPQHF. CDR3 nucleotides: TGTGCCAGCTCACCTCAAGAGAGCAATCAGCCCCAGCATTTT.

V and J are TRBV5-1 and TRBJ2-7; 11 bases are shared with TRBD2. The germline CDR1 and CDR2 sequences are SGHRS and YFSETQ. The CDR3 is 15 amino acids. Unmatched junction bases numbered 10, after V lost 4 bases and J lost 7 bases. CDR3 coding DNA: TGCGCCAGCAGCCTCCTCCTAGCGGGAGGAGGGGAGCAGTACTTC. This sequence encodes CASSLLLAGGGEQYF.

The gene calls are TRBV29-1 and TRBJ1-3, with D maybe TRBD1 (6 bases). Germline V gene sequence: CDR1 SQVTM, CDR2 ANQGSEA. This CDR3 has 15 amino acids. Trimming shortened V by 4 bases and J by 0 bases, and 13 bases separated the two germline ends. This CDR3 is CSVAGALGSGNTIYF. DNA for the CDR3: TGCAGCGTTGCAGGGGCCCTTGGCTCTGGAAACACCATATATTTT. The variable domain in full, with the rest retrieved from reference TRBV29-1 and TRBJ1-3, is SAVISQKPSRDICQRGTSLTIQCQVDSQVTMMFWYRQQPGQSLTLIATANQGSEATYESGFVIDKFPISRPNLTFSTLTVSNMSPEDSSIYLCSVAGALGSGNTIYFGEGSWLTVV.

The rearrangement joins TRBV29-1 to TRBJ2-2, with 8 bases fitting TRBD1. V shed 4 bases and J 3 bases; nucleotides not matched to a gene: 10. Germline values: CDR1 SQVTM, CDR2 ANQGSEA. The length of the CDR3 is 16 residues. CDR3 coding DNA: TGCAGCGTTGTTCTTAGGGGACAGGACTACACCGGGGAGCTGTTTTTT. Translated, it gives CSVVLRGQDYTGELFF.

This clonotype appeared once. This sequence joins TRBV5-1 and TRBJ2-3, with 7 positions matching TRBD1. Per germline, CDR1 SGHRS and CDR2 YFSETQ. The CDR3 consists of 14 residues. The ends lost 4 bases at V and 8 bases at J; junction bases unmatched: 10. For the CDR3, the DNA is TGCGCCAGCAGCACCGGACAGGCTGTTGCTACGCAGTATTTT. Translated, it gives CASSTGQAVATQYF.

The chain couples TRBV7-2 to TRBJ2-7; D is unclear. Between the trimmed V and J ends, which lost 4 bases and 9 bases, there was a span of 10 bases. This CDR3 has 11 amino acids. Germline CDR1 SGHTA, CDR2 FQGNSA. CDR3 region: CASSSRIGQYF. CDR3 DNA sequence: TGTGCCAGCAGCTCCCGGATCGGGCAGTACTTC.

This sequence joins TRBV11-2 and TRBJ2-1; possible D gene TRBD2, 6 bases. The CDR3 extends over 16 amino acids. Trimming cost V 0 bases and J 7 bases, with 16 bases left between them. Germline V gives CDR1 SGHAT, CDR2 FQNNGV. CDR3 in DNA: TGTGCCAGCAGCTTAGAAGCGGGCCGATGGGTGAATGAGCAGTTCTTC. Its protein product is CASSLEAGRWVNEQFF.

The chain carries TRBV20-1 and TRBJ1-1; D is uncertain. The V and J ends lost 1 base and 6 bases respectively, with 9 bases between them. CDR3 size: 12 residues. Germline V lookup: CDR1 DFQATT, CDR2 SNEGSKA (reference sequence). The CDR3 sequence: CSARVQFPEAFF. The DNA for the CDR3 is TGCAGTGCTAGAGTACAGTTCCCTGAAGCTTTCTTT.

The chain carries TRBV9 and TRBJ1-1, with TRBD1 matching 8 bases. From germline, CDR1 is SGDLS and CDR2 YYNGEE. With V trimmed by 5 bases and J by 3 bases, 3 bases remained unmatched. This CDR3 is built from 13 residues. DNA for the CDR3: TGTGCCAGCAGGGGACAGGCTCACACTGAAGCTTTCTTT. Translated, it gives CASRGQAHTEAFF.

J is TRBJ1-1 and V is TRBV5-1, with unresolved D. The length of the CDR3 is 14 residues. V gave up 4 bases and J gave up 1 base, with 11 bases separating them. The germline V gene has CDR1 SGHRS and CDR2 YFSETQ. The CDR3 bases are TGCGCCAGCAGCAATGCAGACACGAACACTGAAGCTTTCTTT. Encoded protein: CASSNADTNTEAFF.

V gene TRBV2 combines with J gene TRBJ2-5; D unresolved. The CDR3 contains 10 residues. Trimming cost V 7 bases and J 4 bases, with 4 bases left between them. Germline assignment: CDR1 SNHLY and CDR2 FYNNEI. The DNA for the CDR3 is TGTGCCAGCACCCGAGAGACCCAGTACTTC. Translating it yields CASTRETQYF.

This clonotype was seen just once. The J gene is TRBJ2-3, the V gene TRBV5-1; 7 bases are shared with TRBD2. The V gene end was trimmed by 3 bases and the J gene end by 0 bases; junction bases not matched to a gene: 7. There are 16 residues in the CDR3. The germline V gene encodes CDR1 SGHRS and CDR2 YFSETQ. The CDR3 loop is CASSSPASGSTDTQYF. CDR3 nucleotide sequence: TGCGCCAGCAGCTCCCCCGCTAGCGGTAGCACAGATACGCAGTATTTT.

The chain employs TRBV3-1 and TRBJ2-3, with TRBD2 as a possible D gene (7 bases). Trimming removed 3 bases from V and 11 bases from J, with 15 bases in between. The CDR3 is 13 residues long. Germline CDR1 is LGHDT and CDR2 is YNNKEL (reference sequence). In nucleotides, the CDR3 is TGTGCCAGCAGCCACATAGGGGAGGGGGTGCAGTATTTT. Translated, it gives CASSHIGEGVQYF.

The gene calls are TRBV19 and TRBJ2-1; 7 bases agree with TRBD1. V was pared by 5 bases and J by 0 bases, with 4 bases of the junction left unmatched. Looked up from germline, CDR1 is LNHDA and CDR2 is SQIVND (reference sequence). CDR3 length: 15 residues. The CDR3 bases are TGTGCCAGTAGTCGACAGGGCAGCTCCTACAATGAGCAGTTCTTC. This gives the protein CASSRQGSSYNEQFF.

The chain has TRBV9 and TRBJ2-3; D is perhaps TRBD2 (7 bases). The germline V gene has CDR1 SGDLS and CDR2 YYNGEE. This CDR3 is 15 amino acids long. V gave up 4 bases and J gave up 1 base, with 13 bases separating them. CDR3 region: CASSSGGGRTDTQYF. The DNA of the CDR3 is TGTGCCAGCAGCTCGGGGGGCGGACGCACAGATACGCAGTATTTT.

This CDR3 reads CASSPGTAGEQYF. CDR3 bases: TGTGCCAGCTCTCCGGGGACCGCTGGCGAGCAGTACTTC. V gene TRBV18 combines with J gene TRBJ2-7; D is possibly TRBD1 or TRBD2 (5 bases each). CDR3 length: 13 residues. V was clipped by 6 bases and J by 6 bases, with 15 bases between them. The germline gives CDR1 KGHSH, CDR2 LQKENI.

The J gene is TRBJ1-4, the V gene TRBV12-3 or TRBV12-4; the D is unclear. Trimming shortened V by 4 bases and J by 4 bases, and 10 bases separated the two germline ends. The CDR3 spans 14 residues. CDR3 region: CASSSRQFNEKLFF. The CDR3 DNA follows: TGTGCCAGCAGTTCCAGGCAGTTTAATGAAAAACTGTTTTTT.

The chain joins TRBV2 to TRBJ2-7; 11 positions match TRBD1. The CDR3 runs 14 residues. CDR1 SNHLY and CDR2 FYNNEI come from the germline V gene. With V trimmed by 8 bases and J by 6 bases, 9 bases remained unmatched. Written as DNA, the CDR3 is TGTGCCAGCTTCTTAGGACAGGGGGCAGGCGAGCAGTACTTC. This translates into CASFLGQGAGEQYF.

The J gene is TRBJ2-2, the V gene TRBV4-1; a weak D match, TRBD2 (7 bases). V was trimmed by 3 bases and J by 5 bases, leaving 16 bases between them. The CDR3 is 16 residues long. Germline-derived CDR1 and CDR2 are MGHRA and YSYEKL. The CDR3 sequence: CASSQEGGGITGELFF. The CDR3 coding sequence is TGCGCCAGCAGCCAGGAGGGGGGGGGTATAACCGGGGAGCTGTTTTTT.

This chain joins TRBV4-3 and TRBJ2-3, with a possible D match to TRBD2 (6 bases). V shed 1 base and J shed 6 bases, with 14 bases lying between them. The CDR3 loop spans 15 amino acids. CDR1 LGHNA and CDR2 YSLEER come from the germline V gene. For the CDR3, the DNA is TGCGCCAGCAGCCAAGCCTGGGACCGGGGGGATACGCAGTATTTT. Its translation: CASSQAWDRGDTQYF.

The V gene is TRBV7-6, the J gene TRBJ1-3, with D maybe TRBD1 (5 bases). In germline, CDR1 is SGHVS, CDR2 FNYEAQ. V lost 5 bases, J lost 3 bases, and 17 bases lay in between. This CDR3 is 16 amino acids long. The CDR3 coding sequence is TGTGCCAGCAGCCCAGAGTGGGACGGGGGTGGAAACACCATATATTTT. Residues: CASSPEWDGGGNTIYF.

The V gene is TRBV6-5, the J gene TRBJ2-7; 9 bases are a match to TRBD1. The junction had 9 bases not matched to a gene; V was cut back by 4 bases and J by 8 bases. This CDR3 has 14 amino acids. Germline CDR1 and CDR2: MNHEY and SVGAGI. The chain's CDR3 is CASSSRQGVGKQYF. CDR3 bases: TGTGCCAGCAGTTCACGACAGGGGGTAGGGAAGCAGTACTTC.